Included here is one T cell receptor (beta chain) sequence, with context. Its target is not known. This sample is part of a study of Ad26.COV2.S vaccination and SARS-CoV-2 variants. The study's findings and limits: After vaccination, substantial breadth of spike-specific CD8+ and CD4+ responses was reported. Breadth of non-spike TCRs did not differ between vaccinees and placebo recipients.

Assay: immunoSEQ multiplex PCR; the TCRdb copy retains only in-frame clones and omits some. The sample lists around 300,000 clones, 88% occurring once. The germline V gene has CDR1 MNHEY and CDR2 SMNVEV (reference sequence). The CDR3 loop spans 14 amino acids. Deletions cut 2 bases from V and 1 base from J, with 8 bases between. The treatment here: roughly 18 received Ad26.COV2.S at low or high dose, single or two shots; about 5 received placebo; per-sample allocation not given. Repertoires come from day 63 after the first vaccine or placebo injection. Wuhan-strain SARS-CoV-2 spike was expressed by the Ad26 vector that made up the vaccine.

The sequences come from peripheral blood, collected in a trial of Ad26.COV2.S vaccine versus placebo. This TCR derives from a person aged 18-60 years who received the Ad26.COV2.S COVID-19 vaccine or a placebo. The gene calls are TRBV27 and TRBJ1-1; D not certain. CDR3 nucleotide sequence: TGTGCCAGCAGTTTAGCGGGCAGGAACACTGAAGCTTTCTTT. Encoded protein: CASSLAGRNTEAFF.